This TCR beta chain was documented in a study of CD4+ T cells in melanoma. For this clone: What it binds is not known.

General study findings and limits: CD8+ T cell, macrophage and B cell function reportedly correlated with neoantigen-specific CD4+ T cells. Neoantigen-specific CD4+ T cells in melanoma reportedly had diverse differentiation states.

Repertoires were generated with immunoSEQ multiplex PCR, while TCRdb's copy carries only in-frame clones and drops some. The profile shows 50,000 to 60,000 clones, nearly 70% of them singletons. Material for sequencing was tumor tissue. The receptor was isolated from a human donor with melanoma.

The CDR3 loop reads CASSTVSYEQYF. The CDR3 DNA follows: TGTGCCAGCTCAACAGTGAGCTACGAGCAGTACTTC. The chain couples TRBV18 to TRBJ2-7; D ambiguous. The CDR3 is 12 amino acids. CDR1 is KGHSH and CDR2 is LQKENI in the germline V gene. V lost 5 bases to trimming and J lost 3 bases, with 8 bases between them.